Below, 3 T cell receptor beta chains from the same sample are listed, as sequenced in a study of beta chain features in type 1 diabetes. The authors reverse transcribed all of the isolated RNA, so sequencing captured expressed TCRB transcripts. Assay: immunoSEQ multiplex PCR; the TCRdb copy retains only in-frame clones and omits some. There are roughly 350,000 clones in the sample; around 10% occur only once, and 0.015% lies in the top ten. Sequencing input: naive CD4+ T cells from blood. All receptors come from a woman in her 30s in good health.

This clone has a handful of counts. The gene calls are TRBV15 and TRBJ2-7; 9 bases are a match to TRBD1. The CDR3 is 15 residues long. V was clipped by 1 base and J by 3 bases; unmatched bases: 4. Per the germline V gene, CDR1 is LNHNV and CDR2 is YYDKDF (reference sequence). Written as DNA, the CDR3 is TGTGCCACCAGCAGAGGAGGACAGGGGTACTACGAGCAGTACTTC. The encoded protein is CATSRGGQGYYEQYF. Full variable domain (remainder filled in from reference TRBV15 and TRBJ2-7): DAMVIQNPRYQVTQFGKPVTLSCSQTLNHNVMYWYQQKSSQAPKLLFHYYDKDFNNEADTPDNFQSRRPNTSFCFLDIRSPGLGDTAMYLCATSRGGQGYYEQYFGPGTRLTVT.

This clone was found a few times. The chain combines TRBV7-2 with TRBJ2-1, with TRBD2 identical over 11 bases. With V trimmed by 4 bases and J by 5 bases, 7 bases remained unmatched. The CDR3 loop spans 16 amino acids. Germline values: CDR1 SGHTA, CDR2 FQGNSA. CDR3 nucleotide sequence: TGTGCCAGCAGCTCCTACTCACTAGCGGGGGACAATGAGCAGTTCTTC. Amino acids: CASSSYSLAGDNEQFF.

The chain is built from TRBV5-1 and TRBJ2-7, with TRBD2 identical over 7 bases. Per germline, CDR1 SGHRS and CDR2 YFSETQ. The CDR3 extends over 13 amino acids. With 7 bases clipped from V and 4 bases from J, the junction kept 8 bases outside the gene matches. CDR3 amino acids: CASGAGEGYEQYF. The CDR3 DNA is TGCGCCAGCGGGGCGGGGGAAGGTTACGAGCAGTACTTC.